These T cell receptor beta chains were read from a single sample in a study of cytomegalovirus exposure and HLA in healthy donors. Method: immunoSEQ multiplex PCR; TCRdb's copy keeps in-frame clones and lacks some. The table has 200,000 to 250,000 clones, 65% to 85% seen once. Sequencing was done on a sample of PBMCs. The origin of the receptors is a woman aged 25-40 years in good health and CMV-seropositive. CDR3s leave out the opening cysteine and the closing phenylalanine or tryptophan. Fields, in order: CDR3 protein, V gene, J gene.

CDR3aa: ASSEIPGTGYEQY; v_gene: TRBV6-1; j_gene: TRBJ2-7
CDR3aa: ASSSGLAVHEQY; v_gene: TRBV7-2; j_gene: TRBJ2-7
CDR3aa: ASSPGESNQPQH; v_gene: TRBV19; j_gene: TRBJ1-5
CDR3aa: ASSTGNGANVLT; v_gene: TRBV5-1; j_gene: TRBJ2-6
CDR3aa: ASGGTGRSYEQY; v_gene: TRBV6-4; j_gene: TRBJ2-7
CDR3aa: ASTNLLNTEAF; v_gene: TRBV14; j_gene: TRBJ1-1
CDR3aa: ASSLDVEGQPQH; v_gene: TRBV11-2; j_gene: TRBJ1-5
CDR3aa: ASSQLGTARELF; v_gene: TRBV4-3; j_gene: TRBJ1-4
CDR3aa: ASSLRGTSSYNEQF; v_gene: TRBV27; j_gene: TRBJ2-1
CDR3aa: ASSSQPYNGGRFDEQY; v_gene: TRBV5-4; j_gene: TRBJ2-7
CDR3aa: ASSTQAGASYEQY; v_gene: TRBV4-1; j_gene: TRBJ2-7
CDR3aa: ASSPVSGGPIYEQY; v_gene: TRBV7-9; j_gene: TRBJ2-7
CDR3aa: ASSKGRVYEQY; v_gene: TRBV18; j_gene: TRBJ2-7
CDR3aa: ASSPRQLSLGNYGYT; v_gene: TRBV7-8; j_gene: TRBJ1-2
CDR3aa: ASTPTWGQGLTDTQY; v_gene: TRBV27; j_gene: TRBJ2-3